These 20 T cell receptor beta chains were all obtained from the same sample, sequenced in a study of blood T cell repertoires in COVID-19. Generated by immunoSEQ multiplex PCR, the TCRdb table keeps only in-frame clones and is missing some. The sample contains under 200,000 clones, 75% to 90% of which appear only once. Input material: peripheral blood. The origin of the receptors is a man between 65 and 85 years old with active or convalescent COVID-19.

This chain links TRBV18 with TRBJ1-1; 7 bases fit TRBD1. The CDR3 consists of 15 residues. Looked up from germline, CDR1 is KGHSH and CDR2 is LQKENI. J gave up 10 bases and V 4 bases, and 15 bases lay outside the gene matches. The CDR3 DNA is TGTGCCAGCTCACGCCTACAACAGGGGCGGGAGGGAGCTTTCTTT. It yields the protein CASSRLQQGREGAFF. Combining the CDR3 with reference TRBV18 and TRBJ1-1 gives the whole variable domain NAGVMQNPRHLVRRRGQEARLRCSPMKGHSHVYWYRQLPEEGLKFMVYLQKENIIDESGMPKERFSAEFPKEGPSILRIQQVVRGDSAAYFCASSRLQQGREGAFFGQGTRLTVV.

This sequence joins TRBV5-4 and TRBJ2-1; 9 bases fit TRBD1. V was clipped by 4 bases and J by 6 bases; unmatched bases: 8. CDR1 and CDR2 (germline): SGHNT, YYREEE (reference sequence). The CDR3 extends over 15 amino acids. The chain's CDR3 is CASSESGTGFNEQFF. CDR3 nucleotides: TGTGCCAGCAGCGAGTCCGGGACAGGGTTCAATGAGCAGTTCTTC. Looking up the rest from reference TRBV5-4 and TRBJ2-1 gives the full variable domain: ETGVTQSPTHLIKTRGQQVTLRCSSQSGHNTVSWYQQALGQGPQFIFQYYREEENGRGNFPPRFSGLQFPNYSSELNVNALELDDSALYLCASSESGTGFNEQFFGPGTRLTVL.

In DNA, the CDR3 is TGTGCCACCGGACTAGCGGGCCCAACGGGAGAGCAGTTCTTC. Translated, it gives CATGLAGPTGEQFF. This sequence joins TRBV10-3 and TRBJ2-1; 11 positions agree with TRBD2. Germline V gives CDR1 ENHRY, CDR2 SYGVKD. With V trimmed by 10 bases and J by 10 bases, 12 bases remained unmatched. CDR3 size: 14 residues.

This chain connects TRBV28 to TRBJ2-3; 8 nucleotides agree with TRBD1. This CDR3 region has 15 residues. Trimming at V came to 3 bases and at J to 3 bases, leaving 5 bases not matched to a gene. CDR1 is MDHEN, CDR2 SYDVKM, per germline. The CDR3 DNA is TGTGCCAGCAGTTTTGGACAGGGAAGAACAGATACGCAGTATTTT. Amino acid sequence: CASSFGQGRTDTQYF.

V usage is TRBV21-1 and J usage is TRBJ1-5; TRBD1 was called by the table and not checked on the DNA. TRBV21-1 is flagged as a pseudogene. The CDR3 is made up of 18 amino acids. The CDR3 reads CASTKRVQGAKPNQPQHF. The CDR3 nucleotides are TGTGCCAGCACTAAGCGGGTACAGGGGGCGAAACCGAATCAGCCCCAGCATTTT.

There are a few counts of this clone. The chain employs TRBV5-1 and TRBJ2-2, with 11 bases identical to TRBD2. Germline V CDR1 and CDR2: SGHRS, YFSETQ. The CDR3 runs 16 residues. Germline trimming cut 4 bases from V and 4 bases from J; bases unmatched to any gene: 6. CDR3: CASSPVAGGVTGELFF. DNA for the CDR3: TGCGCCAGCAGCCCAGTAGCGGGAGGGGTCACCGGGGAGCTGTTTTTT.

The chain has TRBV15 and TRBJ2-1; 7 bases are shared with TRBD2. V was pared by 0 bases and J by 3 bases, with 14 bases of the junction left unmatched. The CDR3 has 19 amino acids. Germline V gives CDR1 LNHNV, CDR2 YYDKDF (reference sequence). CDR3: CATSRDGGERTNNYNEQFF. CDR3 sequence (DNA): TGTGCCACCAGCAGAGATGGGGGGGAGCGGACGAATAACTACAATGAGCAGTTCTTC.

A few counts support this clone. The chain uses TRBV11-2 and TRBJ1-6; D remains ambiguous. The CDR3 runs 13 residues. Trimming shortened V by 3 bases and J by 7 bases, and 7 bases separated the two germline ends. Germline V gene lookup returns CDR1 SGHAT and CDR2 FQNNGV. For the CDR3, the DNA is TGTGCCAGCAGCTTTGGCGGCAATTCACCCCTCCACTTT. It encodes CASSFGGNSPLHF.

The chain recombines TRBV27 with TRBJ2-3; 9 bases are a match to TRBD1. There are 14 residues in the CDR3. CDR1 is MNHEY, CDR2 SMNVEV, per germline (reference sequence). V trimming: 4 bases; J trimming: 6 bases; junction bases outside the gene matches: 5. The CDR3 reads CASSWDREADTQYF. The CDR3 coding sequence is TGTGCCAGCAGTTGGGACAGGGAGGCGGATACGCAGTATTTT.

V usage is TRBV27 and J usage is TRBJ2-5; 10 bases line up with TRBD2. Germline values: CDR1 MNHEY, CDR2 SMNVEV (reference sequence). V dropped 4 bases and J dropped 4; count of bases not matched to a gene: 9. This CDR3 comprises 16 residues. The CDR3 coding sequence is TGTGCCAGCAGTTCTCTGACTAGCGGGCTAAGAGAGACCCAGTACTTC. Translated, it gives CASSSLTSGLRETQYF.

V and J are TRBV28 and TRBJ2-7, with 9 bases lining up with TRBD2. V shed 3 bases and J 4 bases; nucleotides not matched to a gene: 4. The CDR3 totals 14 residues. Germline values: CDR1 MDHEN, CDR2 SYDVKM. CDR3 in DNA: TGTGCCAGCAGTTTGGCTAGCGGGGCGTACGAGCAGTACTTC. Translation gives CASSLASGAYEQYF.

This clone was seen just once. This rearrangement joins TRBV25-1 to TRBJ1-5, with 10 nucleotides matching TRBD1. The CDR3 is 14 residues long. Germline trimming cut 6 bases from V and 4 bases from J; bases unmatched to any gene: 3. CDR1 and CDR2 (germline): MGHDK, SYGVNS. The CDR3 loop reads CASRGTGVNQPQHF. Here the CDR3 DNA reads TGTGCCAGCAGAGGGACAGGGGTTAATCAGCCCCAGCATTTT.

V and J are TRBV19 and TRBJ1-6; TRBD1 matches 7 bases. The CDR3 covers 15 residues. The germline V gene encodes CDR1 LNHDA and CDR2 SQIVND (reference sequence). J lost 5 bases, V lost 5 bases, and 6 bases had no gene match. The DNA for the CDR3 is TGTGCCAGTAGTTGGAGGGGGCAGGATAATTCACCCCTCCACTTT. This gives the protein CASSWRGQDNSPLHF. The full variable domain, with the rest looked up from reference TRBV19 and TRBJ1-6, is DGGITQSPKYLFRKEGQNVTLSCEQNLNHDAMYWYRQDPGQGLRLIYYSQIVNDFQKGDIAEGYSVSREKKESFPLTVTSAQKNPTAFYLCASSWRGQDNSPLHFGNGTRLTVT.

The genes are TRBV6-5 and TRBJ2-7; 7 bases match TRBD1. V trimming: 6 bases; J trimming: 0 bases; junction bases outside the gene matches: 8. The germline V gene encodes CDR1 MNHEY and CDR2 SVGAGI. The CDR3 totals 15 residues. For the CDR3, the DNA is TGTGCCAGCAGGCCGACAGGGACCGGCTCCTACGAGCAGTACTTC. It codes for CASRPTGTGSYEQYF.

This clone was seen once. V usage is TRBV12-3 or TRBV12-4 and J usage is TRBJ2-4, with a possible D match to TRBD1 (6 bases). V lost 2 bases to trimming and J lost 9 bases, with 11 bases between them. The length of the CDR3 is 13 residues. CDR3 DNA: TGTGCCAGCAGTTTAAAGGGGGTAGGCATTCAGTACTTC. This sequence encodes CASSLKGVGIQYF.

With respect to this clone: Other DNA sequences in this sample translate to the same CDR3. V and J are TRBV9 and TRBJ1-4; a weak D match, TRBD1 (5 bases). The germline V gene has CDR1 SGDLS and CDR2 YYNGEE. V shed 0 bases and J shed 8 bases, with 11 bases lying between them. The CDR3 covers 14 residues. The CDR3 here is CASSVGQGGEKLFF. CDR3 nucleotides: TGTGCCAGCAGCGTAGGTCAGGGAGGGGAAAAACTGTTTTTT.

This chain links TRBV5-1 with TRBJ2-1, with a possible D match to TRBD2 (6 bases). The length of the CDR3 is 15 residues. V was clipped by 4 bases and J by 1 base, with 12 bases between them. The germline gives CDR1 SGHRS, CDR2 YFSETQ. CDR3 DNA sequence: TGCGCCAGCAGCACGGGACTTAGATCCTACAATGAGCAGTTCTTC. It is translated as CASSTGLRSYNEQFF. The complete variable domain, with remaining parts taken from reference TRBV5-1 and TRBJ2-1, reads KAGVTQTPRYLIKTRGQQVTLSCSPISGHRSVSWYQQTPGQGLQFLFEYFSETQRNKGNFPGRFSGRQFSNSRSEMNVSTLELGDSALYLCASSTGLRSYNEQFFGPGTRLTVL.

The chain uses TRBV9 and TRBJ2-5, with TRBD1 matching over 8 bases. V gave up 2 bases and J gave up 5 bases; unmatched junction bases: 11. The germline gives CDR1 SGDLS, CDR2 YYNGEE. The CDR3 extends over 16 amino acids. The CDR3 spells CASSVRPTGAGETQYF. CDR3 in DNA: TGTGCCAGCAGCGTCCGCCCGACAGGGGCGGGGGAGACCCAGTACTTC.

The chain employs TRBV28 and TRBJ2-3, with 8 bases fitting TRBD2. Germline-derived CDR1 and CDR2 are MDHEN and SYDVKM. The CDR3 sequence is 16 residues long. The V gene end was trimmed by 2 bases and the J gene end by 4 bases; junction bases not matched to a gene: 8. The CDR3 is CASSLLAGGGADTQYF. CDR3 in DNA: TGTGCCAGCAGTTTACTCGCGGGAGGTGGAGCAGATACGCAGTATTTT.

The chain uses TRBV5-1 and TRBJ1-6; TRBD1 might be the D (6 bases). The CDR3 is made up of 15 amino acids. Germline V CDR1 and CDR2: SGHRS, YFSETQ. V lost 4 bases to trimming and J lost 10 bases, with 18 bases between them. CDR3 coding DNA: TGCGCCAGCAGCCCGGGACAAGCGAGTGGATCACCCCTCCACTTT. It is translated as CASSPGQASGSPLHF. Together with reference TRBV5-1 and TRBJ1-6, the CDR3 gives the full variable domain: KAGVTQTPRYLIKTRGQQVTLSCSPISGHRSVSWYQQTPGQGLQFLFEYFSETQRNKGNFPGRFSGRQFSNSRSEMNVSTLELGDSALYLCASSPGQASGSPLHFGNGTRLTVT.